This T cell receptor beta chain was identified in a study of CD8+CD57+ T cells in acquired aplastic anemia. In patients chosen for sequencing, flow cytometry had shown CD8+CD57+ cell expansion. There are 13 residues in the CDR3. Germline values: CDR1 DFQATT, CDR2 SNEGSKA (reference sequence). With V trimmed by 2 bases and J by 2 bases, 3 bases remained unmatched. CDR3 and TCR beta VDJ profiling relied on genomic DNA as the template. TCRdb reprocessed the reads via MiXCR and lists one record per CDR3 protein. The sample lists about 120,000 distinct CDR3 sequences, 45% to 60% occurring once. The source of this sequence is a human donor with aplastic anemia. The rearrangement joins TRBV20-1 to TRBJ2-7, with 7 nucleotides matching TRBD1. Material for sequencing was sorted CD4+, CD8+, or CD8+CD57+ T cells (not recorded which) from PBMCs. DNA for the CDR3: TGCAGTGCTAGATCGGACAGGACCTACGAGCAGTACTTC. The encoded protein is CSARSDRTYEQYF.